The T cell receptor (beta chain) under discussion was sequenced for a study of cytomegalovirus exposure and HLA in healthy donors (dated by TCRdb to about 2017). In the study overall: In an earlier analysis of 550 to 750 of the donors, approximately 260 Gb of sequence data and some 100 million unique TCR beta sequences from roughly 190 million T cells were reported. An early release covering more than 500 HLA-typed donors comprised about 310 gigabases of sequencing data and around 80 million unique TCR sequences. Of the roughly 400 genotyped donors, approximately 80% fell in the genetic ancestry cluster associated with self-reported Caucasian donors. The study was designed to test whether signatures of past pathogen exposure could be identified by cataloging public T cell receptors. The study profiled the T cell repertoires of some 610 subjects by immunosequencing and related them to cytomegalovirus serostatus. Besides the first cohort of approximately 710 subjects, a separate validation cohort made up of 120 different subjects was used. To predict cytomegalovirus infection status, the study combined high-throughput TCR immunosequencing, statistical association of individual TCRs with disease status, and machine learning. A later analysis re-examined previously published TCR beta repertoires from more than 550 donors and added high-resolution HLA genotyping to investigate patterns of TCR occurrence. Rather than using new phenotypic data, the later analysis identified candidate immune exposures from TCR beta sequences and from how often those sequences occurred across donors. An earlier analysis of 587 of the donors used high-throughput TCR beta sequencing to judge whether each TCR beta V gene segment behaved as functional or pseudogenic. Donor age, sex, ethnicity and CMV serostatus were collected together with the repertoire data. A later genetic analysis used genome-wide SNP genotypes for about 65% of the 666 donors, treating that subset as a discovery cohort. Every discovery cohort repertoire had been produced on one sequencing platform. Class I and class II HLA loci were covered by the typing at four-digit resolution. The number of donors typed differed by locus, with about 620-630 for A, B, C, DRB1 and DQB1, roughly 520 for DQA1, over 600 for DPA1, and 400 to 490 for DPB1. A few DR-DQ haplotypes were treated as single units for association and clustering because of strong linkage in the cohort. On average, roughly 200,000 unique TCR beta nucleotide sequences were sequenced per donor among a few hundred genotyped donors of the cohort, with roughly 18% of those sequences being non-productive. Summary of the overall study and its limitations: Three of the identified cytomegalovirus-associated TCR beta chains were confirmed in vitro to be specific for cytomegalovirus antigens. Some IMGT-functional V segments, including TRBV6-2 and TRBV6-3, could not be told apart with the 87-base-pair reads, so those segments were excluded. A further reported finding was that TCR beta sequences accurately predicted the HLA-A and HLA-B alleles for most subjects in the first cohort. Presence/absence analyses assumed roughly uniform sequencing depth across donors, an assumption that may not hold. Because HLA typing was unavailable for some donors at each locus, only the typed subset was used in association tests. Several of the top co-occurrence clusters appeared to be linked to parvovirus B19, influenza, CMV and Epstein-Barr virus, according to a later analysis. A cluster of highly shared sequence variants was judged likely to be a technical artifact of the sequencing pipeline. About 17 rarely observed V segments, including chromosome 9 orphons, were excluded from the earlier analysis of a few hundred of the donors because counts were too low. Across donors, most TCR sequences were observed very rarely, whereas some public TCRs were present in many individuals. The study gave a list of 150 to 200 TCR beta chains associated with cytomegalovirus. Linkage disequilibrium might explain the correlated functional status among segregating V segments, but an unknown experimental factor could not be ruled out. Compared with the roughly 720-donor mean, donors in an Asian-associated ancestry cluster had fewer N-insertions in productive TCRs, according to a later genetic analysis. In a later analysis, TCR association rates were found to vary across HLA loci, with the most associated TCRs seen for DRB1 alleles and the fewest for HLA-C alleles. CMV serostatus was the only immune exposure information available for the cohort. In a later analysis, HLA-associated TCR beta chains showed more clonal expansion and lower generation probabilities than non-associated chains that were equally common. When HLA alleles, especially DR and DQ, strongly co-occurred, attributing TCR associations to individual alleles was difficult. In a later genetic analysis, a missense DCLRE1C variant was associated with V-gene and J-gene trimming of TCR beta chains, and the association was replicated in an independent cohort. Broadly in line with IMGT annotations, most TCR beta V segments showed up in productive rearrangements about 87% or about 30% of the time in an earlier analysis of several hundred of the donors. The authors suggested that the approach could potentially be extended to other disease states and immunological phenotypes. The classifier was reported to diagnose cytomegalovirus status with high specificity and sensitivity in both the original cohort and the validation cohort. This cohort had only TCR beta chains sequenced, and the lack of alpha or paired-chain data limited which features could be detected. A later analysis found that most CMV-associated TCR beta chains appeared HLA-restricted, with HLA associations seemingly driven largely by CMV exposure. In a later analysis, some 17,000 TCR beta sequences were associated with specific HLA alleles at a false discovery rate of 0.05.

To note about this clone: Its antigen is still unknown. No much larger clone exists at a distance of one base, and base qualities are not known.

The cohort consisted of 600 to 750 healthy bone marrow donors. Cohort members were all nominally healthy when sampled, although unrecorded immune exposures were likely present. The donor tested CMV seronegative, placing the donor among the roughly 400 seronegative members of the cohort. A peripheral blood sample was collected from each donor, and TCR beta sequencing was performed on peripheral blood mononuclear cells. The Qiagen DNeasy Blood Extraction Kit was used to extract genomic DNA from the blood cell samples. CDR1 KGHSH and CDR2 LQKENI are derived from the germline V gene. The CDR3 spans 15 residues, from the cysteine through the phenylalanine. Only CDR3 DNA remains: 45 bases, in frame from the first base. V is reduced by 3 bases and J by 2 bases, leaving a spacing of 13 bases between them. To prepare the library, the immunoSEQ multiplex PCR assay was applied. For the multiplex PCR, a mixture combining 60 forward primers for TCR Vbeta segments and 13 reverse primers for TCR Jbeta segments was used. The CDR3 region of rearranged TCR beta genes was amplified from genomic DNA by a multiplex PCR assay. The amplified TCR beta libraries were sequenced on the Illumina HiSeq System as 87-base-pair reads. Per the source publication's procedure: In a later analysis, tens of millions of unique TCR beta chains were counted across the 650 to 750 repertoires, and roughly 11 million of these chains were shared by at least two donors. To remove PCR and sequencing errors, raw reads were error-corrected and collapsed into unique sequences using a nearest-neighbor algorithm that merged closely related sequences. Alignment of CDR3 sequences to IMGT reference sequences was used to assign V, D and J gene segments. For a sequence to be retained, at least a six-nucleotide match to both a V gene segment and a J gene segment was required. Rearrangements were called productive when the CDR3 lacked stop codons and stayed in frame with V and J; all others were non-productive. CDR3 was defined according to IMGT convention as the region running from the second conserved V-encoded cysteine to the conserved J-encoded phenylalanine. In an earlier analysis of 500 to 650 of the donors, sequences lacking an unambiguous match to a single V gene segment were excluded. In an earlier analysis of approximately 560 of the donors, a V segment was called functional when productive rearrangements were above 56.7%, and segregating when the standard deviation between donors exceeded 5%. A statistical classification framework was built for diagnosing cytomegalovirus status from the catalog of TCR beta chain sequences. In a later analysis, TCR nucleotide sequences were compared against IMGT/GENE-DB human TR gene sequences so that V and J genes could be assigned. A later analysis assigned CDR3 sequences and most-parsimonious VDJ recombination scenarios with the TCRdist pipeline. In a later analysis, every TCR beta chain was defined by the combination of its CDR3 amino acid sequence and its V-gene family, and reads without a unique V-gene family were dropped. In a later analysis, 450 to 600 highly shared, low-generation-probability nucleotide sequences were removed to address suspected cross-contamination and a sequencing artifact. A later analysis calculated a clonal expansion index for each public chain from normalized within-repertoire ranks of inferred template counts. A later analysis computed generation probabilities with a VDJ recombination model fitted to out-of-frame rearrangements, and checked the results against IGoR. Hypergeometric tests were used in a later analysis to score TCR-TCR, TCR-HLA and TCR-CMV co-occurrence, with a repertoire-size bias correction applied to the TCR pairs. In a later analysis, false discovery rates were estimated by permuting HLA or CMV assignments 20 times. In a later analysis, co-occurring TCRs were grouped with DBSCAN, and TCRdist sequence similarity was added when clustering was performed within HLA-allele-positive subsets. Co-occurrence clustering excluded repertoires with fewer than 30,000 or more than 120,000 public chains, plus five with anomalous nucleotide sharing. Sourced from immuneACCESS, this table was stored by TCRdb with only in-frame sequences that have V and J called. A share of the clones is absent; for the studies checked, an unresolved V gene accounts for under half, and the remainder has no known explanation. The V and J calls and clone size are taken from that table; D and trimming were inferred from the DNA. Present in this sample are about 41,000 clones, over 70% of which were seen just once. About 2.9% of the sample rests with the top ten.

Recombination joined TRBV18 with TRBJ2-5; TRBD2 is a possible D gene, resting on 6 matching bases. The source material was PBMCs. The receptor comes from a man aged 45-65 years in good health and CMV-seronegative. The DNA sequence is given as TGTGCCAGCTCACCTATCCCCGGAGGGCAAGAGACCCAGTACTTC. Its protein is CASSPIPGGQETQYF.